One and the same sample provided the 2 T cell receptor beta chains below, sequenced in a study of OX40 agonist ivuxolimab in advanced cancers. Libraries were prepared by immunoSEQ multiplex PCR; TCRdb keeps only in-frame clonotypes and omits some of them. The table lists some 110,000 clones, around 93% of them singletons. The source was CD4+ or CD8+ T cells sorted from blood, collected in a trial of the OX40 agonist ivuxolimab. Source of these receptors: an adult with an advanced solid tumor such as melanoma, head and neck, liver or kidney cancer.

The chain couples TRBV19 to TRBJ2-3, with 8 bases lining up with TRBD1. The V and J ends lost 5 bases and 5 bases, in that order; junction bases with no gene match: 12. Germline values: CDR1 LNHDA, CDR2 SQIVND (reference sequence). This CDR3 contains 16 residues. The CDR3 sequence: CASSSGGRGRGDTQYF. The DNA for the CDR3 is TGTGCCAGTAGTTCAGGCGGCAGGGGGCGCGGAGATACGCAGTATTTT.

J is TRBJ2-1 and V is TRBV10-3; D is possibly TRBD2 (7 bases). V lost 3 bases to trimming and J lost 16 bases, with 22 bases between them. This CDR3 comprises 14 residues. The germline V gene has CDR1 ENHRY and CDR2 SYGVKD. The CDR3 DNA sequence: TGTGCCATCAGTGACGCTTCAGGGGCTAGCGGTCAATTCTTC. This translates into CAISDASGASGQFF.